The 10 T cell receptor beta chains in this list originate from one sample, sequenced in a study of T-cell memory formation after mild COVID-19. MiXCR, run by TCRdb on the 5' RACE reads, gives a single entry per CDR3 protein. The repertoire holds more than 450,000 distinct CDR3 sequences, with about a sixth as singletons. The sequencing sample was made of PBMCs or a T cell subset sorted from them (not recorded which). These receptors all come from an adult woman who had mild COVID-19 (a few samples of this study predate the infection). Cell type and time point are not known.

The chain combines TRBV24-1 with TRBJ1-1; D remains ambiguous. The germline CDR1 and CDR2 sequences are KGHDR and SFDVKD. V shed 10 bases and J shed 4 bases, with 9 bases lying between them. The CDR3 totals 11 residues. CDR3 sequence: CATTVGTEAFF. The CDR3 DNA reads TGTGCCACTACTGTAGGCACTGAAGCTTTCTTT.

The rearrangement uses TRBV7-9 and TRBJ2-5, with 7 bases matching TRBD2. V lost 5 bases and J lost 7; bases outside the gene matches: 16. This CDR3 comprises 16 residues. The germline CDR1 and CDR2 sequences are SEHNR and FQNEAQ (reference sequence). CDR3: CASSPAAGDVRVTQYF. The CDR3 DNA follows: TGTGCCAGCAGCCCGGCCGCGGGAGATGTCCGGGTGACCCAGTACTTC.

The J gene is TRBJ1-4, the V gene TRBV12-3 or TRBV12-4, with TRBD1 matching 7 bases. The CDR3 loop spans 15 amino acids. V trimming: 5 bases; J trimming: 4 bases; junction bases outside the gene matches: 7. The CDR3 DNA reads TGTGCCAGCAGTCCACCGGGACAGTATAATGAAAAACTGTTTTTT. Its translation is CASSPPGQYNEKLFF.

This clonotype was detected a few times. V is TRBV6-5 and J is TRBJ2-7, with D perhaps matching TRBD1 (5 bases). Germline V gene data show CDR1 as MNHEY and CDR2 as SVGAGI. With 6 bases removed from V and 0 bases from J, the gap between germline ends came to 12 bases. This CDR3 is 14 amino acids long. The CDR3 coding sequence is TGTGCCAGCAGCACTCGACAGTTCTCCTACGAGCAGTACTTC. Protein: CASSTRQFSYEQYF.

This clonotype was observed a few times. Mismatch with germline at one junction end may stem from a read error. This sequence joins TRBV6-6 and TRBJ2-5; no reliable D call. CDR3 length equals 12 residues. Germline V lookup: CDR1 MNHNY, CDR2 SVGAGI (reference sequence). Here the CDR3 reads CASSDSQETQYF. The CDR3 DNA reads TGTGCCAGCAGTGACTCGCAAGAGACCCAGTACTTC.

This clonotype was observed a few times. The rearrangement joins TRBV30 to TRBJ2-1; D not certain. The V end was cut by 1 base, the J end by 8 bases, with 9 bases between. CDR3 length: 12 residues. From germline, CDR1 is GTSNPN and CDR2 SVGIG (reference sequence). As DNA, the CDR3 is TGTGCCTGGAGTGGGGTAGGTGATGAGCAGTTCTTC. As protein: CAWSGVGDEQFF. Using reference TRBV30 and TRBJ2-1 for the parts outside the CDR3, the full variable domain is SQTIHQWPATLVQPVGSPLSLECTVEGTSNPNLYWYRQAAGRGLQLLFYSVGIGQISSEVPQNLSASRPQDRQFILSSKKLLLSDSGFYLCAWSGVGDEQFFGPGTRLTVL.

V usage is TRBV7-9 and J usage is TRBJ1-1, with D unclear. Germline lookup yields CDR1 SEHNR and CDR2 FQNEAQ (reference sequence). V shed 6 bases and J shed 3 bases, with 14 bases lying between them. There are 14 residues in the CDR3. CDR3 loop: CASRGGRVDTEAFF. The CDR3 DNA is TGTGCCAGCAGGGGTGGTCGTGTGGACACTGAAGCTTTCTTT.

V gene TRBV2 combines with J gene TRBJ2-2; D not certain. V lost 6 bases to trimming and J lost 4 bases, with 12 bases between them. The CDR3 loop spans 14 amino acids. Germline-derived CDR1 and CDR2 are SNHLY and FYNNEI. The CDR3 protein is CASRPNSVTGELFF. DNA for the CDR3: TGTGCCAGCAGGCCCAATTCAGTCACCGGGGAGCTGTTTTTT.

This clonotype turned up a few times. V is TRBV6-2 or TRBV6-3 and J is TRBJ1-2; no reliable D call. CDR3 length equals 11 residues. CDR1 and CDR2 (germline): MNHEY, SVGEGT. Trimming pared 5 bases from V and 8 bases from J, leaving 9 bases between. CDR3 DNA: TGTGCCAGCAGTCATGATCGCGGCTACACCTTC. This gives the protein CASSHDRGYTF.

CDR3 nucleotide sequence: TGTGCCAGCAGTTCCGGGACAGGGGTGGTCTACAATGAGCAGTTCTTC. Its protein product is CASSSGTGVVYNEQFF. This rearrangement joins TRBV6-2 or TRBV6-3 to TRBJ2-1; 10 bases are shared with TRBD1. The CDR3 runs to 16 residues. Germline lookup yields CDR1 MNHEY and CDR2 SVGEGT. The J segment lost 3 bases and the V segment lost 4 bases, leaving 6 bases of the junction unmatched.